Included here is one TCR beta chain sequence, with context. Its target is not known. This sample is part of a study of CD8 T cells in Susac syndrome. General study results and limits: None of the CD4+ T cell repertoires in Susac syndrome showed clonal expansion. The study recognized that the number of individuals in its TCR sequencing and HLA analysis was relatively small.

In germline, CDR1 is MNHEY, CDR2 SMNVEV (reference sequence). Trimming cost V 3 bases and J 8 bases, with 19 bases left between them. The CDR3 runs to 15 residues. An input of roughly 0.5 to 1 ug of RNA was subjected to reverse transcription using random hexamers. It was immunoSEQ multiplex PCR that amplified TCR beta CDR3 across 54 Vbeta and 13 Jbeta. TCRdb reprocessed the immunoSEQ multiplex PCR reads via MiXCR and lists one record per CDR3 protein. Of 150,000 to 200,000 distinct CDR3 sequences in the sample, 75% to 95% were seen once. Peripheral blood CD8+ and CD4+ T cells were profiled by TCR beta sequencing.

The chain uses TRBV27 and TRBJ1-2, with no clear D. The sequence was collected from a human donor with Susac syndrome. The specimen sequenced was CD4+ T cells from PBMCs. DNA for the CDR3: TGTGCCAGCAGTTTCTCTGACTCGAAACGAGGAGGCTACACCTTC. Translating it yields CASSFSDSKRGGYTF.